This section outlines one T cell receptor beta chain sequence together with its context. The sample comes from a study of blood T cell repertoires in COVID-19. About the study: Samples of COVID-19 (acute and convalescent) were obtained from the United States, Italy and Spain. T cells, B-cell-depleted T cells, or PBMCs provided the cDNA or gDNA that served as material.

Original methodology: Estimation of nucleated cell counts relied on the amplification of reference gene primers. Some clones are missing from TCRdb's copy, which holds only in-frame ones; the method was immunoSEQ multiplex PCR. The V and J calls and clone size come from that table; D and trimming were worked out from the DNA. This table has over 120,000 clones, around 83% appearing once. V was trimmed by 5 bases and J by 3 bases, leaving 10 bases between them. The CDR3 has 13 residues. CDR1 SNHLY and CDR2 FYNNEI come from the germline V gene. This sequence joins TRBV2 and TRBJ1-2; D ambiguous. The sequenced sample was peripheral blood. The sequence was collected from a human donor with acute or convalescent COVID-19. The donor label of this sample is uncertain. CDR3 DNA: TGTGCCAGCAGTAAAGACGGGGACTATGGCTACACCTTC. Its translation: CASSKDGDYGYTF.